The 30 T cell receptor beta chains reported below all come from one sample, sequenced in a study of T-cell memory formation after mild COVID-19. TCRdb ran MiXCR on the 5' RACE reads and lists one entry per CDR3 protein. The sample consists of 300,000 to 400,000 distinct CDR3 sequences, roughly 15% of them appearing once. The sequenced material came from PBMCs or a T cell subset sorted from them (not recorded which). The receptors shown here come from a man aged 18 to 29 who had mild COVID-19 (a few samples of this study predate the infection). Cell type and time point are not known.

This clonotype was observed a handful of times. The chain employs TRBV5-1 and TRBJ1-1; weak D call: TRBD1 (6 bases). The germline gives CDR1 SGHRS, CDR2 YFSETQ. Trimming removed 0 bases at V and 6 bases at J, with 9 bases between. The CDR3 totals 13 residues. The CDR3 spells CASSLVAGAEAFF. DNA for the CDR3: TGCGCCAGCAGCTTGGTGGCAGGGGCTGAAGCTTTCTTT.

This clonotype was counted only a few times. The chain employs TRBV4-1 and TRBJ1-5; no reliable D call. V was cut by 5 bases and J by 0 bases, with 8 bases left in between. The CDR3 is 14 residues long. The germline gives CDR1 MGHRA, CDR2 YSYEKL. The CDR3 DNA reads TGCGCCAGCAGCGTCCTCTATAGCAATCAGCCCCAGCATTTT. It encodes CASSVLYSNQPQHF.

This clonotype was counted between two and nine times. The chain carries TRBV4-1 and TRBJ1-1; D gene unclear. CDR1 is MGHRA, CDR2 YSYEKL, per germline. V dropped 2 bases and J dropped 5 bases, with 9 bases sitting between them. CDR3 length: 13 amino acids. The CDR3 region has the DNA TGCGCCAGCAGCCAACAAATCTGGACTGAAGCTTTCTTT. As protein: CASSQQIWTEAFF.

This clonotype was observed a few times. This chain uses TRBV3-1 with TRBJ1-6; 11 nucleotides match TRBD1. This CDR3 contains 13 residues. Germline V lookup: CDR1 LGHDT, CDR2 YNNKEL (reference sequence). Trimming cost V 8 bases and J 10 bases; bases outside gene matches: 4. CDR3 protein: CASQGQGESPLHF. CDR3 nucleotide sequence: TGTGCCAGCCAGGGACAGGGGGAATCACCCCTCCACTTT.

This sequence joins TRBV12-3 or TRBV12-4 and TRBJ2-2; D is ambiguous. The CDR3 has 11 amino acids. Trimming left V 8 bases short and J 7 bases short, with 8 bases between. The CDR3 loop reads CASLWGGELFF. The CDR3 DNA sequence: TGTGCCAGCCTGTGGGGCGGGGAGCTGTTTTTT.

In its sample, this clonotype was seen many times. One end of the junction varies from germline; a read error may be responsible. The CDR3 here is CASSLGQQETQYF. The CDR3 DNA follows: TGTGCCAGCAGCTTAGGACAGCAAGAGACCCAGTACTTC. This chain links TRBV5-1 with TRBJ2-5, with TRBD1 as a possible D gene (6 bases). CDR3 length equals 13 residues. Germline-derived CDR1 and CDR2 are SGHRS and YFSETQ.

At least ten counts were recorded for this clonotype. The chain is built from TRBV29-1 and TRBJ2-3; TRBD1 matches 9 bases. Germline V gene sequence: CDR1 SQVTM, CDR2 ANQGSEA. The CDR3 contains 16 residues. V was clipped by 3 bases and J by 4 bases; unmatched bases: 11. The CDR3 DNA reads as TGCAGCGTTGACTCAATACAGGGGGCGCACCCAGATACGCAGTATTTT. It translates to CSVDSIQGAHPDTQYF.

This clonotype occurred many times. V is TRBV7-2 and J is TRBJ2-7; D gene unclear. Looked up from germline, CDR1 is SGHTA and CDR2 is FQGNSA. V lost 7 bases and J lost 0, with 13 bases in between. The CDR3 runs to 14 residues. The CDR3 DNA follows: TGTGCCAGCACCCCCCCAGGCAGCTCCTACGAGCAGTACTTC. Translation: CASTPPGSSYEQYF.

This chain joins TRBV7-9 and TRBJ2-5, with TRBD1 matching 8 bases. The CDR3 extends over 14 amino acids. The germline gives CDR1 SEHNR, CDR2 FQNEAQ (reference sequence). V trimming: 6 bases; J trimming: 4 bases; junction bases outside the gene matches: 7. CDR3 nucleotides: TGTGCCAGCAGGATCACACAGGGGGGAGAGACCCAGTACTTC. Translating it yields CASRITQGGETQYF.

This clonotype was observed a few times. V is TRBV7-2 and J is TRBJ2-2; TRBD2 agrees at 9 bases. Germline V lookup: CDR1 SGHTA, CDR2 FQGNSA. The CDR3 is made up of 16 amino acids. J gave up 4 bases and V 3 bases, and 6 bases lay outside the gene matches. DNA of the CDR3: TGTGCCAGCAGCTTGGAGCGGGGGGTTAGCACCGGGGAGCTGTTTTTT. It is translated as CASSLERGVSTGELFF.

This clonotype has just a few counts. The V gene is TRBV6-2 or TRBV6-3, the J gene TRBJ2-1; 8 nucleotides match TRBD2. The CDR3 extends over 15 amino acids. J gave up 9 bases and V 6 bases, and 13 bases lay outside the gene matches. Per the germline V gene, CDR1 is MNHEY and CDR2 is SVGEGT. In DNA, the CDR3 is TGTGCCAGCAGACCGGGGGGGCCTGTCTACTCTGAGCAGTTCTTC. It yields the protein CASRPGGPVYSEQFF.

This clonotype appeared many times. The V call is TRBV4-1, the J call TRBJ1-6; D gene ambiguous. Trimming removed 5 bases from V and 9 bases from J, with 8 bases in between. Germline V gene sequence: CDR1 MGHRA, CDR2 YSYEKL. The CDR3 spans 12 residues. DNA of the CDR3: TGCGCCAGCAGCACTGTGGCTTCACCCCTCCACTTT. This codes for CASSTVASPLHF.

The V call is TRBV5-1, the J call TRBJ2-3, with unresolved D. V was clipped by 2 bases and J by 1 base, with 8 bases between them. CDR1 is SGHRS and CDR2 is YFSETQ in the germline V gene. CDR3 length: 14 amino acids. The CDR3: CASSFDLRTDTQYF. The CDR3 bases are TGCGCCAGCAGCTTTGACCTACGCACAGATACGCAGTATTTT.

This clonotype turned up a few times. CDR3 nucleotide sequence: TGTGCCAGCAGCGCGTCCTTAGCGGGAGGCACCGGGGAGCTGTTTTTT. Protein sequence: CASSASLAGGTGELFF. The chain recombines TRBV9 with TRBJ2-2; TRBD2 aligns across 10 bases. J gave up 4 bases and V 3 bases, and 6 bases lay outside the gene matches. The V gene's germline CDR1 is SGDLS and CDR2 YYNGEE. The CDR3 covers 16 residues.

The V call is TRBV4-3, the J call TRBJ2-1; the match to TRBD2 covers 10 bases. The CDR3 is 17 residues long. From germline, CDR1 is LGHNA and CDR2 YSLEER. V trimming: 0 bases; J trimming: 4 bases; junction bases outside the gene matches: 6. Written as DNA, the CDR3 is TGCGCCAGCAGCCAAGAGATGGGGACTAGCGCGTACAATGAGCAGTTCTTC. Encoded protein: CASSQEMGTSAYNEQFF.

V gene TRBV5-1 combines with J gene TRBJ2-5; no definite D call. This CDR3 comprises 14 residues. Germline CDR1 is SGHRS and CDR2 is YFSETQ. Trimming removed 4 bases from V and 4 bases from J, with 14 bases in between. The CDR3 nucleotides read TGCGCCAGCAGCGCTGACATAGCCGGAGAGACCCAGTACTTC. Its protein is CASSADIAGETQYF.

This clonotype showed up just a few times. The chain carries TRBV6-5 and TRBJ2-7, with TRBD2 matching 12 bases. Germline lookup yields CDR1 MNHEY and CDR2 SVGAGI. V shed 4 bases and J 3 bases; nucleotides not matched to a gene: 7. The CDR3 loop spans 16 amino acids. The CDR3 loop reads CASSLTLAGGVYEQYF. The CDR3 DNA is TGTGCCAGCAGTTTGACACTAGCGGGGGGCGTCTACGAGCAGTACTTC.

The rearrangement uses TRBV5-4 and TRBJ2-5, with D hard to call. Germline CDR1 reads SGHNT; CDR2 reads YYREEE (reference sequence). This CDR3 comprises 12 residues. V was clipped by 1 base and J by 9 bases, with 10 bases between them. CDR3: CASSLNYPPQYF. CDR3 coding DNA: TGTGCCAGCAGCTTGAATTACCCTCCCCAGTACTTC.

This clonotype was seen more than once but under ten times. This chain links TRBV2 with TRBJ2-1; D possibly uses TRBD1 or TRBD2 (6 bases each). In germline, CDR1 is SNHLY, CDR2 FYNNEI. The V end lost 10 bases, the J end lost 4 bases, and 8 bases lay between the germline ends. The CDR3 contains 11 residues. CDR3 in amino acids: CATGAYNEQFF. The CDR3 DNA follows: TGTGCCACGGGGGCTTACAATGAGCAGTTCTTC.

This clonotype has more than one count but fewer than ten. The chain recombines TRBV7-2 with TRBJ1-3, with D uncertain. Germline-derived CDR1 and CDR2 are SGHTA and FQGNSA. Trimming removed 5 bases from V and 7 bases from J, with 15 bases in between. The CDR3 sequence is 14 residues long. Here the CDR3 reads CASSPTGRGNTIYF. As DNA, the CDR3 is TGTGCCAGCAGCCCGACCGGACGCGGGAACACCATATATTTT.

The V call is TRBV6-6, the J call TRBJ2-3; D is unresolved. The V gene lost 10 bases and the J gene lost 6 bases, with 14 bases spanning the gap. CDR1 is MNHNY and CDR2 is SVGAGI in the germline V gene (reference sequence). There are 12 residues in the CDR3. The CDR3 is CANPRAPDTQYF. CDR3 bases: TGTGCCAACCCCCGGGCCCCGGATACGCAGTATTTT.

In this sample, this clonotype turned up once. This chain connects TRBV15 to TRBJ2-1; 7 bases are a match to TRBD2. The CDR3 is 15 amino acids. CDR1 and CDR2 from the germline V gene are LNHNV and YYDKDF (reference sequence). V lost 5 bases to trimming and J lost 4 bases; unmatched junction nucleotides: 8. The CDR3 region has the DNA TGTGCCACCAGCCGAGGCCGGGGGGTATACAATGAGCAGTTCTTC. Translation: CATSRGRGVYNEQFF.

This clonotype was counted only a few times. J is TRBJ2-1 and V is TRBV24-1; no reliable D call. In germline, CDR1 is KGHDR, CDR2 SFDVKD. The CDR3 is 16 amino acids. V was cut by 1 base and J by 2 bases, with 11 bases left in between. The chain's CDR3 is CATSDLGRRPYNEQFF. In DNA, the CDR3 is TGTGCCACCAGTGATTTAGGCAGAAGACCCTACAATGAGCAGTTCTTC.

The CDR3 DNA reads TGCAGTGCCGTCTTAGGGACTGGCACAGATACGCAGTATTTT. As protein: CSAVLGTGTDTQYF. J is TRBJ2-3 and V is TRBV20-1; maybe TRBD2 (6 bases). The length of the CDR3 is 14 residues. Per the germline V gene, CDR1 is DFQATT and CDR2 is SNEGSKA (reference sequence). The V and J ends lost 6 bases and 1 base respectively, with 14 bases between them.

This clonotype was observed a few times. The gene calls are TRBV7-2 and TRBJ2-7; 7 bases agree with TRBD1. V shed 4 bases, J shed 7 bases, and the junction held 10 bases outside the gene matches. CDR3 size: 14 residues. CDR1 is SGHTA, CDR2 FQGNSA, per germline. As DNA, the CDR3 is TGTGCCAGCAGCTCGCGACAGGGCTTAAGGGAGCAGTACTTC. Translating gives CASSSRQGLREQYF.

This clonotype has only a few counts. The chain joins TRBV5-1 to TRBJ1-2; tentatively, D is TRBD1 (5 bases). This CDR3 is 14 amino acids long. Germline V gene lookup returns CDR1 SGHRS and CDR2 YFSETQ. The ends were cut back, 4 bases at V and 3 bases at J, with 13 bases in the middle. CDR3: CASSVGRGYYGYTF. As DNA, the CDR3 is TGCGCCAGCAGCGTGGGACGGGGCTACTATGGCTACACCTTC. Full variable domain (rest looked up from reference TRBV5-1 and TRBJ1-2): KAGVTQTPRYLIKTRGQQVTLSCSPISGHRSVSWYQQTPGQGLQFLFEYFSETQRNKGNFPGRFSGRQFSNSRSEMNVSTLELGDSALYLCASSVGRGYYGYTFGSGTRLTVV.

This chain connects TRBV25-1 to TRBJ2-7, with 9 bases fitting TRBD1. The CDR3 loop spans 15 amino acids. The V and J ends lost 8 bases and 5 bases, in that order; junction bases with no gene match: 13. Germline-derived CDR1 and CDR2 are MGHDK and SYGVNS. The CDR3 sequence is CASSPGITGGHEQYV. DNA for the CDR3: TGTGCCAGCTCCCCGGGGATCACAGGGGGCCACGAGCAGTACGTC.

This clonotype was observed a handful of times. This chain connects TRBV7-2 to TRBJ2-1, with D perhaps matching TRBD2 (6 bases). Germline loops: CDR1 SGHTA, CDR2 FQGNSA. The CDR3 has 13 residues. Trimming shortened V by 5 bases and J by 9 bases, and 14 bases separated the two germline ends. CDR3 sequence: CASSEWGGAEQFF. CDR3 DNA: TGTGCCAGCAGCGAATGGGGCGGGGCTGAGCAGTTCTTC.

This sequence joins TRBV5-1 and TRBJ1-4; D call uncertain. CDR1 and CDR2 (germline): SGHRS, YFSETQ. Trimming took 0 bases from V and 7 from J, leaving 10 bases between them. The length of the CDR3 is 14 residues. CDR3 DNA sequence: TGCGCCAGCAGCTTGGGTGACTGGCGTGAAAAACTGTTTTTT. Translated, it gives CASSLGDWREKLFF.

This clonotype was observed a handful of times. The J gene is TRBJ2-2, the V gene TRBV24-1, with a tentative D call TRBD1 (5 bases). In germline, CDR1 is KGHDR, CDR2 SFDVKD. The V and J ends lost 9 bases and 4 bases respectively, with 11 bases between them. The CDR3 is 13 residues long. CDR3 loop: CATRQSGTGELFF. CDR3 bases: TGTGCCACCCGACAGTCAGGCACCGGGGAGCTGTTTTTT.